Following are 11 T cell receptor beta chains from one sample sequenced in a study of T-cell reconstitution after alpha-beta-depleted transplantation in children (dated by TCRdb to the mid-2010s). The library was generated by PCR. Data came from an Illumina HiSeq 2500. Molecular barcoding was employed in the preparation of TCR libraries, with unique molecular identifiers being used to normalize TCRbeta repertoire quantification. The raw public reads went through TCRdb reprocessing: fastp at Q25, MiXCR clone calling, in-frame beta chains kept. CDR3 protein sequences are deduplicated, and each keeps its most common genes and DNA. The sample yields about 690,000 distinct CDR3 sequences; 16% were counted once. Approximately 1.1% of the sample is held by the ten biggest clonotypes. The source was PBMCs from the stem cell graft donor, collected from the stem cell graft. These receptors were collected from a human donor who donated a stem cell graft to a child with acute myeloid leukemia.

The sample holds many counts of this clonotype. The chain recombines TRBV13 with TRBJ2-1; D possibly corresponds to TRBD1 (6 bases). V was trimmed by 0 bases and J by 4 bases, leaving 13 bases between them. The germline CDR1 and CDR2 sequences are PRHDT and FYEKMQ (reference sequence). This CDR3 is built from 16 residues. CDR3 sequence (DNA): TGTGCCAGCAGCTTAGGCATAGGGGGAAGATACAATGAGCAGTTCTTC. Its protein is CASSLGIGGRYNEQFF.

This clonotype was seen at least ten times. The V gene is TRBV5-5, the J gene TRBJ2-1; D is unclear. V shed 5 bases and J shed 8 bases, with 11 bases lying between them. The CDR3 loop spans 12 amino acids. Germline CDR1 and CDR2: SGHKS and YYEKEE (reference sequence). The CDR3 here is CASSPPWDEQFF. The CDR3 coding sequence is TGTGCCAGCAGTCCCCCGTGGGATGAGCAGTTCTTC.

In this sample, this clonotype turned up a few times. The chain combines TRBV5-1 with TRBJ2-3; D remains unclear. The CDR3 contains 15 residues. CDR1 is SGHRS and CDR2 is YFSETQ in the germline V gene. Deletions cut 5 bases from V and 4 bases from J, with 17 bases between. CDR3 amino acids: CASSSGRAMADTQYF. DNA of the CDR3: TGCGCCAGCAGTTCTGGGCGCGCTATGGCAGATACGCAGTATTTT.

In its sample, this clonotype was seen a few times. The chain is built from TRBV4-3 and TRBJ2-3, with unresolved D. The CDR3 is 16 amino acids. Trimming pared 0 bases from V and 6 bases from J, leaving 16 bases between. Germline V gene lookup returns CDR1 LGHNA and CDR2 YSLEER. The chain's CDR3 is CASSQDLGQRTDTQYF. As DNA, the CDR3 is TGCGCCAGCAGCCAAGATTTGGGTCAACGGACCGATACGCAGTATTTT.

The V call is TRBV11-2, the J call TRBJ2-1, with TRBD2 matching 9 bases. V dropped 4 bases and J dropped 2; count of bases not matched to a gene: 15. This CDR3 is built from 19 residues. Germline V gives CDR1 SGHAT, CDR2 FQNNGV. CDR3: CASSWLAGETDGPYNEQFF. The CDR3 nucleotides are TGTGCCAGCAGCTGGTTAGCGGGGGAAACCGATGGCCCCTACAATGAGCAGTTCTTC. Filled out from reference TRBV11-2 and TRBJ2-1, the complete variable domain reads EAGVAQSPRYKIIEKRQSVAFWCNPISGHATLYWYQQILGQGPKLLIQFQNNGVVDDSQLPKDRFSAERLKGVDSTLKIQPAKLEDSAVYLCASSWLAGETDGPYNEQFFGPGTRLTVL.

This clonotype was observed a handful of times. The gene calls are TRBV9 and TRBJ1-2; D might be TRBD1 (6 bases). The V gene's germline CDR1 is SGDLS and CDR2 YYNGEE. CDR3 size: 16 residues. V lost 0 bases and J 0 bases, leaving 12 bases between the germline ends. The CDR3 DNA sequence: TGTGCCAGCAGCGTAGGATGGACAGACACTAACTATGGCTACACCTTC. Translation gives CASSVGWTDTNYGYTF. Filled out from reference TRBV9 and TRBJ1-2, the complete variable domain reads DSGVTQTPKHLITATGQRVTLRCSPRSGDLSVYWYQQSLDQGLQFLIQYYNGEERAKGNILERFSAQQFPDLHSELNLSSLELGDSALYFCASSVGWTDTNYGYTFGSGTRLTVV.

This clonotype was recorded many times. The chain employs TRBV20-1 and TRBJ2-1; the D call may be TRBD1 or TRBD2 (6 bases each). The CDR3 totals 11 residues. CDR1 and CDR2 from the germline V gene are DFQATT and SNEGSKA (reference sequence). V was clipped by 3 bases and J by 8 bases, with 8 bases between them. The CDR3 is CSASRGDEQFF. The CDR3, as DNA: TGCAGTGCTAGTAGGGGGGATGAGCAGTTCTTC.

The gene calls are TRBV30 and TRBJ2-7; D is possibly TRBD1 (6 bases). The length of the CDR3 is 14 residues. Germline V gene lookup returns CDR1 GTSNPN and CDR2 SVGIG (reference sequence). Trimming removed 4 bases at V and 3 bases at J, with 16 bases between. The CDR3 nucleotides are TGTGCCTGGACAGGGGCTACTCCCCACTACGAGCAGTACTTC. Translation: CAWTGATPHYEQYF.

The V gene is TRBV6-1, the J gene TRBJ1-5; D call uncertain. The germline V gene has CDR1 MNHNS and CDR2 SASEGT. Deletions cut 6 bases from V and 6 bases from J, with 21 bases between. The CDR3 is made up of 16 amino acids. The CDR3 nucleotides are TGTGCCAGCAGCTCCACCCCGACAAGGGCAGTTCAGCCCCAGCATTTT. Its protein is CASSSTPTRAVQPQHF.

V is TRBV4-1 and J is TRBJ2-3, with D hard to call. The CDR3 runs 13 residues. V was shortened by 0 bases and J by 3 bases, with 4 bases between the two germline ends. Per germline, CDR1 MGHRA and CDR2 YSYEKL. The CDR3 spells CASSQDLTDTQYF. The CDR3, as DNA: TGCGCCAGCAGCCAAGATCTTACAGATACGCAGTATTTT.

The chain joins TRBV5-1 to TRBJ2-6, with D unresolved. This CDR3 comprises 17 residues. Germline V gene sequence: CDR1 SGHRS, CDR2 YFSETQ. V lost 3 bases and J lost 0, with 13 bases in between. Written as DNA, the CDR3 is TGCGCCAGCAGCTCCCCCGCAGGATCCTCTGGGGCCAACGTCCTGACTTTC. Its translation is CASSSPAGSSGANVLTF.